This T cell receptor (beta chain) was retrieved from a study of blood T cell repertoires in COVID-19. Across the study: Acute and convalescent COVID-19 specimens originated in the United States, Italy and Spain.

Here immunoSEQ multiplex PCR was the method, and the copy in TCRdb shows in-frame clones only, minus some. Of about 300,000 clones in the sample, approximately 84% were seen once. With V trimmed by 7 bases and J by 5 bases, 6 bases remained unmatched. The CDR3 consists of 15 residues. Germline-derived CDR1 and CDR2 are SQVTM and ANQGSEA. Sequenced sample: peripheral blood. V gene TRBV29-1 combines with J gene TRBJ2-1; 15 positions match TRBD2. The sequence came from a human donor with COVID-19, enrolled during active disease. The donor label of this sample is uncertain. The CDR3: CSARTSGRGDNEQFF. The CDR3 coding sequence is TGCAGCGCCCGGACTAGCGGGAGGGGAGACAATGAGCAGTTCTTC.